Listed below are T cell receptor beta chains from one sample, sequenced in a study of blood T cells in healthy people across ages. One entry per CDR3 protein, called by TCRdb with MiXCR from the 5' RACE reads. The table shows around 750,000 distinct CDR3 sequences, with less than 70% occurring only once. The source material was blood. The receptors here all came from a man at least 80 years old in good health. Each CDR3 is given with its conserved first and last residue. A D gene is named only where the DNA matches it firmly. For some rows the clone size is stated as once, few or many, or as a class when expanded; others skip it.

j_call v_call d_call clone_size cdr3_nt cdr3_aa
TRBJ2-3 TRBV10-3 TRBD2 few TGTGCCATCAGTGATCGGACTAGCGGGAGGATGGGGGATACAGATACGCAGTATTTT CAISDRTSGRMGDTDTQYF
TRBJ2-5 TRBV2 . . TGTGCCAGCATGGTTTGGGCAACCAACAAAGGAGAGACCCAGTACTTC CASMVWATNKGETQYF
TRBJ2-1 TRBV6-6 TRBD2 many TGTGCCAGCAGTTACTGGCGGGAGCAAGGCAATGAGCAGTTCTTC CASSYWREQGNEQFF
TRBJ2-5 TRBV30 . . TGTGCCTGGAGCCTAGCGTCGAAAGAGACCCAGTACTTC CAWSLASKETQYF
TRBJ2-5 TRBV6-5 . . TGTGCCAGCAGTTACGGCGGCGGGACCTCCCTCCAAGAGACCCAGTACTTC CASSYGGGTSLQETQYF
TRBJ2-7 TRBV29-1 . . TGCAGCGTTGAAGGGGACGGATTAAGCTACGAGCAGTACTTC CSVEGDGLSYEQYF
TRBJ2-7 TRBV20-1 TRBD2 few TGCAGTGCTAAGCGTCCTAGCGGAGCCTACGAGCAGTACTTC CSAKRPSGAYEQYF
TRBJ2-7 TRBV4-2 . few TGTGCCAGCAGCCAAGAGAGTACATCCTACGAGCAGTACTTC CASSQESTSYEQYF
TRBJ2-5 TRBV7-8 TRBD2 . TGTGCCAGCAGCTTACCTAGCGGGAGGCCCTCTTCTGGGGAGCAGTACTTC CASSLPSGRPSSGEQYF
TRBJ2-7 TRBV28 TRBD1 few TGTGCCAGCGGACAGGGGAAAACCTACGAGCAGTACTTC CASGQGKTYEQYF
TRBJ2-1 TRBV7-2 . . TGTGCCAGCAGCTTAGTCTCTAGCTCCTTTGAGTTCTTC CASSLVSSSFEFF
TRBJ2-7 TRBV29-1 . . TGCAGCGCCGCCAGGGCCCTAACCTACGAGCAGTACTTC CSAARALTYEQYF
TRBJ2-3 TRBV3-1 . once TGTGCCAGCAGCCAATGGGCGAGAAGCCCAGATACGCAGTATTTT CASSQWARSPDTQYF
TRBJ2-1 TRBV9 . . TGTGCCAGCAGCGTAGGAGGCACCCAAAGTGAGCAGTTCTTC CASSVGGTQSEQFF
TRBJ2-3 TRBV28 . few TGTGCCAGCAGTCCCATTAAGGACAGCATTAACACAGATACGCAGTATTTT CASSPIKDSINTDTQYF
TRBJ1-2 TRBV25-1 TRBD1 . TGTGCCAGCAGCGACAATTCAGGACAGGGGCGCTATGGCTACACCTTC CASSDNSGQGRYGYTF
TRBJ1-4 TRBV4-1 TRBD1 . TGCACCAGCAGCCCCTTACAGGGGGCTACACATGAAAAACTGTTTTTT CTSSPLQGATHEKLFF
TRBJ2-7 TRBV6-5 . few TGTGCCAGCAGGCTACAGGGTCGGTACGAGCAGTACTTC CASRLQGRYEQYF
TRBJ2-3 TRBV9 TRBD2 few TGTGCCAGCAGCGCGTCTAGCGGGAGTACATCAGATACGCAGTATTTT CASSASSGSTSDTQYF
TRBJ2-5 TRBV5-1 TRBD1 . TGCGCCAGCAGCTTGATGGGGACAGACCAAGAGACCCAGTACTTC CASSLMGTDQETQYF
TRBJ1-4 TRBV7-2 . . TGTGCCAGCAGCTTAGGGGGGGTAAGGGGGAAAAAACTGTTTTTT CASSLGGVRGKKLFF
TRBJ1-1 TRBV12-3/TRBV12-4 . few TGTGCCAGCAGGGGAAGACGATTTGAAGCTTTCTTT CASRGRRFEAFF
TRBJ1-2 TRBV29-1 TRBD1 . TGCAGCGTTGAAGGGTTGGAAACAGGGGTGATCCGCTATGGCTACACCTTC CSVEGLETGVIRYGYTF
TRBJ1-2 TRBV11-2 . few TGTGCCAGCAGCCCGGTGGGGGTGGAATATGGCTACACCTTC CASSPVGVEYGYTF
TRBJ2-1 TRBV5-1 . . TGCGCCAGCAGCATGGGTGTCGGGGGAATAGATGAGCAGTTCTTC CASSMGVGGIDEQFF
TRBJ2-7 TRBV19 . many TGTGCCAGTAGTAGGGGGGACTTCTACGAGCAGTACTTC CASSRGDFYEQYF
TRBJ2-5 TRBV29-1 TRBD1 . TGCAGCGGAACAGGGGCTGCAGAGACCCAGTACTTC CSGTGAAETQYF
TRBJ1-1 TRBV30 . . TGTGCCTGGAGTGTGGGGGGTTGGACTGAAGCTTTCTTT CAWSVGGWTEAFF
TRBJ2-1 TRBV2 TRBD1 . TGTGCCAGCAGTGCGGGACAGGGTCCGGCCAATGAGCAGTTCTTC CASSAGQGPANEQFF
TRBJ2-7 TRBV20-1 . few TGCAGTGCGGGGCTTACCTACGAGCAGTACTTC CSAGLTYEQYF
TRBJ2-6 TRBV7-9 . . TGTGCCAGCAGCTCTCCAGCAATCTCTGGGGCCAACGTCCTGACTTTC CASSSPAISGANVLTF
TRBJ2-5 TRBV24-1 TRBD1 . TGTGCCACCAGTGACGGGCAGGGGGCTTCAGAGACCCAGTACTTC CATSDGQGASETQYF
TRBJ2-5 TRBV4-2 . . TGTGCCAGCAGCCCCCAAGGGGACGCTCAAGAGACCCAGTACTTC CASSPQGDAQETQYF
TRBJ2-7 TRBV20-1 TRBD1 . TGCAGTGCTGGACAGGGGACCTCCTACGAGCAGTACTTC CSAGQGTSYEQYF
TRBJ2-1 TRBV7-2 TRBD2 many TGTGCCAGCAGCTTAGCCGGGACTAGCGAGCAGTTCTTC CASSLAGTSEQFF
TRBJ1-2 TRBV12-3/TRBV12-4 TRBD1 . TGTGCCAGCAGTTTCGGGACAGGGGTCTACTATGGCTACACCTTC CASSFGTGVYYGYTF
TRBJ2-7 TRBV7-9 . . TGTGCCAGCAGCGGAATCGGGCGCTACGAGCAGTACTTC CASSGIGRYEQYF
TRBJ2-5 TRBV7-3 TRBD2 . TGTGCCAGCAGCGTCTATGGCGGGGGGATCCCAGGGGAGACCCAGTACTTC CASSVYGGGIPGETQYF
TRBJ1-2 TRBV6-5 TRBD1 . TGTGCCAGCAGTTCTCCAGACCAGGGGGCGCGTGGCTACACCTTC CASSSPDQGARGYTF
TRBJ1-4 TRBV28 . few TGTGCCAGCAGTTTACCCCTCGGACAGAATGAAAAACTGTTTTTT CASSLPLGQNEKLFF
TRBJ2-5 TRBV24-1 . . TGTGCCACCAGTGATTTTGGGCAGGCTGGGGGGGAGACCCAGTACTTC CATSDFGQAGGETQYF
TRBJ2-7 TRBV7-2 TRBD2 . TGTGCCAGCAGCGGCCAGACGACTAGCGGGAGAACTCGGGGACAGTACTTC CASSGQTTSGRTRGQYF